Listed below are T cell receptor beta chains from one sample, sequenced in a study of blood T cell repertoires in COVID-19. Profiled with immunoSEQ multiplex PCR; TCRdb holds only in-frame clones, not every one. In the table there are 75,000 to 95,000 clones, over 80% of which are singletons. Source material: peripheral blood. The receptors originated from a human donor in a cohort sampled during active COVID-19. CDR3s include the opening cysteine and the closing phenylalanine or tryptophan. The order of the fields is J gene, D gene, V gene, clone size, CDR3 protein, CDR3 DNA. D genes are given only for firm matches. Some rows mark clone size as missing; the rest say once, few, many or name a class of expanded clone.

j_call: TRBJ2-7; d_call: .; v_call: TRBV28; clone_size: once; cdr3_aa: CASVPQGSTYEQYF; cdr3_nt: TGTGCCAGCGTCCCACAGGGATCCACCTACGAGCAGTACTTC
j_call: TRBJ1-1; d_call: TRBD1; v_call: TRBV9; clone_size: .; cdr3_aa: CASSVEGTGHTEAFF; cdr3_nt: TGTGCCAGCAGCGTAGAGGGGACAGGTCACACTGAAGCTTTCTTT
j_call: TRBJ2-3; d_call: TRBD2; v_call: TRBV5-1; clone_size: .; cdr3_aa: CASRLAGEVDTQYF; cdr3_nt: TGCGCCAGCAGACTAGCGGGAGAAGTAGATACGCAGTATTTT
j_call: TRBJ1-1; d_call: .; v_call: TRBV20-1; clone_size: .; cdr3_aa: CSARAAAFF; cdr3_nt: TGCAGTGCTAGGGCGGCGGCTTTCTTT
j_call: TRBJ2-1; d_call: TRBD2; v_call: TRBV19; clone_size: .; cdr3_aa: CASRRLAGTARNEQFF; cdr3_nt: TGTGCCAGTAGACGACTAGCGGGAACGGCCAGGAATGAGCAGTTCTTC
j_call: TRBJ2-5; d_call: .; v_call: TRBV7-3; clone_size: .; cdr3_aa: CASSLSRGPAETQYF; cdr3_nt: TGTGCCAGCAGCTTATCTCGGGGTCCCGCAGAGACCCAGTACTTC
j_call: TRBJ2-1; d_call: .; v_call: TRBV9; clone_size: .; cdr3_aa: CASSGIGVGDNEQFF; cdr3_nt: TGTGCCAGCAGCGGTATAGGGGTAGGCGACAATGAGCAGTTCTTC
j_call: TRBJ2-1; d_call: TRBD2; v_call: TRBV6-5; clone_size: .; cdr3_aa: CASSLAGSSYNEQFF; cdr3_nt: TGTGCCAGCAGCTTAGCGGGTTCCTCCTACAATGAGCAGTTCTTC
j_call: TRBJ1-2; d_call: .; v_call: TRBV10-3; clone_size: once; cdr3_aa: CAISESDRAGMSGYTF; cdr3_nt: TGTGCCATCAGTGAGTCAGACCGGGCGGGTATGAGTGGCTACACCTTC
j_call: TRBJ2-5; d_call: .; v_call: TRBV6-6; clone_size: few; cdr3_aa: CASSPRGVGETQYF; cdr3_nt: TGTGCCAGCAGCCCCCGGGGAGTCGGAGAGACCCAGTACTTC
j_call: TRBJ1-1; d_call: .; v_call: TRBV7-9; clone_size: .; cdr3_aa: CASRVVGGHTEAFF; cdr3_nt: TGTGCCAGCAGAGTCGTGGGGGGGCACACTGAAGCTTTCTTT
j_call: TRBJ1-3; d_call: .; v_call: TRBV5-6; clone_size: .; cdr3_aa: CASSLAPRSAGNTIYF; cdr3_nt: TGTGCCAGCAGCTTGGCCCCTAGGAGCGCTGGAAACACCATATATTTT
j_call: TRBJ1-2; d_call: TRBD1; v_call: TRBV7-9; clone_size: .; cdr3_aa: CASSFDRVRGYTF; cdr3_nt: TGTGCCAGCAGCTTCGACAGGGTACGCGGCTACACCTTC
j_call: TRBJ2-7; d_call: TRBD1; v_call: TRBV9; clone_size: once; cdr3_aa: CASSVDPSTGGYEQYF; cdr3_nt: TGTGCCAGCAGCGTAGACCCCTCGACAGGGGGCTACGAGCAGTACTTC
j_call: TRBJ2-7; d_call: .; v_call: TRBV2; clone_size: few; cdr3_aa: CAGKNQGSSYEQYF; cdr3_nt: TGTGCCGGAAAAAATCAGGGGTCCTCCTACGAGCAGTACTTC
j_call: TRBJ1-1; d_call: .; v_call: TRBV10-3; clone_size: few; cdr3_aa: CAITPRGASTEAFF; cdr3_nt: TGTGCCATCACCCCTCGGGGGGCAAGCACTGAAGCTTTCTTT
j_call: TRBJ2-3; d_call: TRBD2; v_call: TRBV25-1; clone_size: .; cdr3_aa: CASSERPRAGGTDTQYF; cdr3_nt: TGTGCCAGCAGTGAACGCCCGAGGGCGGGAGGCACAGATACGCAGTATTTT
j_call: TRBJ2-1; d_call: TRBD2; v_call: TRBV11-1; clone_size: few; cdr3_aa: CATGLAGANEQFF; cdr3_nt: TGTGCCACCGGACTAGCGGGAGCAAATGAGCAGTTCTTC
j_call: TRBJ2-3; d_call: .; v_call: TRBV10-3; clone_size: .; cdr3_aa: CAISEGEASTDTQYF; cdr3_nt: TGTGCCATCAGTGAGGGGGAGGCTAGCACAGATACGCAGTATTTT
j_call: TRBJ2-2; d_call: .; v_call: TRBV30; clone_size: .; cdr3_aa: CAWSIWGANTGELFF; cdr3_nt: TGTGCCTGGAGTATCTGGGGCGCGAACACCGGGGAGCTGTTTTTT
j_call: TRBJ2-1; d_call: TRBD2; v_call: TRBV5-4; clone_size: .; cdr3_aa: CASSLGTSGSVVYNEQFF; cdr3_nt: TGTGCCAGCAGCTTGGGGACTAGCGGGAGTGTGGTCTACAATGAGCAGTTCTTC
j_call: TRBJ2-7; d_call: .; v_call: TRBV2; clone_size: few; cdr3_aa: CASSEGDSLGEQYF; cdr3_nt: TGTGCCAGCAGTGAGGGGGACTCCCTGGGAGAGCAGTACTTC
j_call: TRBJ2-1; d_call: TRBD2; v_call: TRBV29-1; clone_size: .; cdr3_aa: CSGGLAGMSNNEQFF; cdr3_nt: TGCAGCGGGGGACTAGCGGGAATGAGTAATAATGAGCAGTTCTTC
j_call: TRBJ1-2; d_call: .; v_call: TRBV2; clone_size: .; cdr3_aa: CASSHFDGGYTF; cdr3_nt: TGTGCCAGCAGTCATTTCGACGGGGGCTACACCTTC
j_call: TRBJ2-7; d_call: .; v_call: TRBV27; clone_size: .; cdr3_aa: CASSFQTPGFSYEQYF; cdr3_nt: TGTGCCAGCAGTTTTCAAACCCCGGGGTTCTCCTACGAGCAGTACTTC
j_call: TRBJ2-5; d_call: .; v_call: TRBV6-5; clone_size: .; cdr3_aa: CASGRDLRETQYF; cdr3_nt: TGTGCCAGCGGCCGGGACTTACGGGAGACCCAGTACTTC
j_call: TRBJ1-2; d_call: .; v_call: TRBV19; clone_size: .; cdr3_aa: CASSIETGAYGYTF; cdr3_nt: TGTGCCAGTAGTATTGAAACAGGAGCCTATGGCTACACCTTC
j_call: TRBJ1-5; d_call: TRBD1; v_call: TRBV19; clone_size: .; cdr3_aa: CASREGPRQGLHQPQHF; cdr3_nt: TGTGCCAGTAGGGAAGGACCGCGACAGGGCCTGCATCAGCCCCAGCATTTT
j_call: TRBJ2-7; d_call: TRBD1; v_call: TRBV28; clone_size: .; cdr3_aa: CASTALGGLGSYEQYF; cdr3_nt: TGTGCCAGCACCGCTCTAGGGGGCCTCGGCTCCTACGAGCAGTACTTC
j_call: TRBJ1-1; d_call: .; v_call: TRBV28; clone_size: .; cdr3_aa: CASSSGAMNTEAFF; cdr3_nt: TGTGCCAGCAGTTCAGGGGCCATGAACACTGAAGCTTTCTTT
j_call: TRBJ1-4; d_call: .; v_call: TRBV20-1; clone_size: .; cdr3_aa: CSASTRGVSEKLFF; cdr3_nt: TGCAGTGCTAGTACCAGGGGTGTAAGTGAAAAACTGTTTTTT
j_call: TRBJ1-5; d_call: .; v_call: TRBV5-5; clone_size: once; cdr3_aa: CASSLYREPNQPQHF; cdr3_nt: TGTGCCAGCAGCCTGTACAGGGAACCCAATCAGCCCCAGCATTTT
j_call: TRBJ1-2; d_call: .; v_call: TRBV28; clone_size: .; cdr3_aa: CASTLGGYGYTF; cdr3_nt: TGTGCCAGCACCCTCGGAGGGTATGGCTACACCTTC
j_call: TRBJ2-1; d_call: TRBD2; v_call: TRBV11-2; clone_size: medium-sized; cdr3_aa: CASSLDGRLASFSYNEQFF; cdr3_nt: TGTGCCAGCAGCTTAGATGGGAGACTAGCGAGTTTTTCCTACAATGAGCAGTTCTTC
j_call: TRBJ2-1; d_call: TRBD2; v_call: TRBV6-5; clone_size: few; cdr3_aa: CASSFSGSPNEQFF; cdr3_nt: TGTGCCAGCAGTTTTAGCGGGAGCCCCAATGAGCAGTTCTTC
j_call: TRBJ2-3; d_call: TRBD2; v_call: TRBV19; clone_size: .; cdr3_aa: CASSILSGSKTDTQYF; cdr3_nt: TGTGCCAGTAGTATCCTGAGCGGGAGTAAAACAGATACGCAGTATTTT
j_call: TRBJ2-2; d_call: .; v_call: TRBV5-1; clone_size: .; cdr3_aa: CASSQQGFANTGELFF; cdr3_nt: TGCGCCAGCAGTCAGCAGGGGTTCGCGAACACCGGGGAGCTGTTTTTT
j_call: TRBJ2-5; d_call: .; v_call: TRBV7-3; clone_size: .; cdr3_aa: CASSRSGSEETQYF; cdr3_nt: TGTGCCAGCAGCCGGAGCGGGTCGGAAGAGACCCAGTACTTC
j_call: TRBJ2-7; d_call: .; v_call: TRBV5-1; clone_size: .; cdr3_aa: CASSWQGRDGDEQYF; cdr3_nt: TGCGCCAGCAGCTGGCAGGGAAGAGACGGCGACGAGCAGTACTTC
j_call: TRBJ2-1; d_call: .; v_call: TRBV28; clone_size: .; cdr3_aa: CASSLPAIEQFF; cdr3_nt: TGTGCCAGCAGTCTCCCCGCGATAGAGCAGTTCTTC
j_call: TRBJ2-7; d_call: .; v_call: TRBV28; clone_size: .; cdr3_aa: CASSLVPGAGYEQYF; cdr3_nt: TGTGCCAGCAGTTTAGTGCCAGGGGCAGGGTACGAGCAGTACTTC
j_call: TRBJ2-3; d_call: .; v_call: TRBV19; clone_size: .; cdr3_aa: CASSDGSASTDTQYF; cdr3_nt: TGTGCCAGTAGTGACGGTAGCGCGAGCACAGATACGCAGTATTTT
j_call: TRBJ1-2; d_call: .; v_call: TRBV29-1; clone_size: .; cdr3_aa: CSVEGGRGYTF; cdr3_nt: TGCAGCGTTGAGGGGGGGAGGGGCTACACCTTC
j_call: TRBJ2-1; d_call: TRBD1; v_call: TRBV7-3; clone_size: .; cdr3_aa: CASSLQGPTRGSYNEQFF; cdr3_nt: TGTGCCAGCAGCTTACAGGGACCAACCAGGGGGTCCTACAATGAGCAGTTCTTC
j_call: TRBJ2-1; d_call: .; v_call: TRBV28; clone_size: once; cdr3_aa: CASSSVEQFF; cdr3_nt: TGTGCCAGCAGTTCGGTCGAGCAGTTCTTC
j_call: TRBJ1-6; d_call: TRBD1; v_call: TRBV16; clone_size: .; cdr3_aa: CASSQMPWDRGPNSPLHF; cdr3_nt: TGTGCCAGCAGCCAAATGCCGTGGGACAGGGGGCCCAATTCACCCCTCCACTTT
j_call: TRBJ2-1; d_call: .; v_call: TRBV6-2/TRBV6-3; clone_size: .; cdr3_aa: CASSSRPRHNEQFF; cdr3_nt: TGTGCCAGCAGTTCTAGGCCGAGGCACAATGAGCAGTTCTTC
j_call: TRBJ2-2; d_call: TRBD2; v_call: TRBV7-3; clone_size: .; cdr3_aa: CASSHGPSGYTGELFF; cdr3_nt: TGTGCCAGCAGCCATGGGCCTAGCGGGTATACCGGGGAGCTGTTTTTT
j_call: TRBJ2-5; d_call: TRBD1; v_call: TRBV3-1/TRBV3-2; clone_size: once; cdr3_aa: CASSRPPSTGDQETQYF; cdr3_nt: TGTGCCAGCAGCCGACCCCCGAGCACAGGGGACCAAGAGACCCAGTACTTC
j_call: TRBJ2-7; d_call: TRBD2; v_call: TRBV7-9; clone_size: .; cdr3_aa: CASSSGLAALYEQYF; cdr3_nt: TGTGCCAGCAGCTCGGGACTAGCGGCCCTCTACGAGCAGTACTTC
j_call: TRBJ1-1; d_call: .; v_call: TRBV6-1; clone_size: .; cdr3_aa: CASSDPTGGVNTEAFF; cdr3_nt: TGTGCCAGCAGTGACCCGACGGGGGGCGTGAACACTGAAGCTTTCTTT
j_call: TRBJ1-5; d_call: .; v_call: TRBV19; clone_size: .; cdr3_aa: CASSPGEGAQHF; cdr3_nt: TGTGCCAGTAGTCCAGGGGAAGGGGCCCAGCATTTT
j_call: TRBJ2-7; d_call: .; v_call: TRBV5-4; clone_size: .; cdr3_aa: CASSLAGLTGEQYF; cdr3_nt: TGTGCCAGCAGCTTGGCGGGACTTACCGGCGAGCAGTACTTC
j_call: TRBJ1-2; d_call: .; v_call: TRBV10-3; clone_size: .; cdr3_aa: CAISEDRTLHYGYTF; cdr3_nt: TGTGCCATCAGTGAGGACAGAACTCTACACTATGGCTACACCTTC